These T cell receptor beta chains were read from a single sample in a study of blood T cells in healthy people across ages. One entry per CDR3 protein results from TCRdb running MiXCR on the 5' RACE reads. Among about 1,000,000 distinct CDR3 sequences, 35% to 55% were seen once, and the ten largest hold approximately 17%. Sequencing was performed on blood. The source of these receptors is a woman in her fifties or sixties in good health. Each CDR3 is given with its conserved first and last residue. D genes are given only for firm matches. Clone size appears in some rows only: once, few, many, or a class for an expanded clone.

J gene: TRBJ2-1
D gene: TRBD1
V gene: TRBV15
clone size: few
CDR3 protein: CATSRELQGFNEQFF
CDR3 DNA: TGTGCCACCAGCAGAGAGCTACAGGGGTTCAATGAGCAGTTCTTC

J gene: TRBJ1-3
D gene: TRBD1
V gene: TRBV12-5
clone size: once
CDR3 protein: CASGPRDRYSGNTIYF
CDR3 DNA: TGTGCTAGTGGCCCAAGGGACAGATACTCTGGAAACACCATATATTTT

J gene: TRBJ2-7
D gene: TRBD1
V gene: TRBV30
clone size: once
CDR3 protein: CACLTGDAYEQYF
CDR3 DNA: TGTGCCTGCTTGACAGGGGATGCCTACGAGCAGTACTTC

J gene: TRBJ2-7
D gene: TRBD2
V gene: TRBV18
clone size: NA
CDR3 protein: CASSPWPLAGTYEQYF
CDR3 DNA: TGTGCCAGCTCACCTTGGCCCCTAGCGGGAACCTACGAGCAGTACTTC

J gene: TRBJ2-7
D gene: TRBD2
V gene: TRBV20-1
clone size: NA
CDR3 protein: CSARLRLPGTTLEQYF
CDR3 DNA: TGCAGTGCTAGGTTACGTCTACCCGGGACTACCCTCGAGCAGTACTTC

J gene: TRBJ2-2
D gene: TRBD2
V gene: TRBV6-2/TRBV6-3
clone size: NA
CDR3 protein: CASSPGLAGTPGTGELFF
CDR3 DNA: TGTGCCAGCAGTCCGGGACTAGCGGGAACCCCTGGCACCGGGGAGCTGTTTTTT

J gene: TRBJ2-7
D gene: NA
V gene: TRBV3-1
clone size: many
CDR3 protein: CASSLRGEQYF
CDR3 DNA: TGTGCCAGCAGCCTAAGGGGGGAGCAGTACTTC

J gene: TRBJ1-6
D gene: NA
V gene: TRBV10-2
clone size: few
CDR3 protein: CASSPTRGNSPLHF
CDR3 DNA: TGCGCCAGCAGTCCTACTAGGGGGAATTCACCCCTCCACTTT

J gene: TRBJ2-1
D gene: TRBD2
V gene: TRBV15
clone size: few
CDR3 protein: CATSRDTSGSINEQFF
CDR3 DNA: TGTGCCACCAGCAGAGATACTAGCGGGAGTATCAATGAGCAGTTCTTC

J gene: TRBJ1-2
D gene: TRBD1
V gene: TRBV4-1
clone size: few
CDR3 protein: CASSQAGQGAFGYTF
CDR3 DNA: TGCGCCAGCAGCCAAGCTGGACAGGGTGCCTTTGGCTACACCTTC

J gene: TRBJ1-2
D gene: NA
V gene: TRBV6-5
clone size: NA
CDR3 protein: CARSPTGNHGYTF
CDR3 DNA: TGTGCCCGCAGTCCTACAGGAAACCATGGCTACACCTTC

J gene: TRBJ2-1
D gene: NA
V gene: TRBV2
clone size: NA
CDR3 protein: CASSDHPSYYNEQFF
CDR3 DNA: TGTGCCAGCAGTGATCACCCATCCTACTACAATGAGCAGTTCTTC

J gene: TRBJ2-5
D gene: NA
V gene: TRBV4-2
clone size: NA
CDR3 protein: CASSQARVGSGFQETQYF
CDR3 DNA: TGTGCCAGCAGCCAAGCCCGGGTCGGTAGCGGTTTCCAAGAGACCCAGTACTTC

J gene: TRBJ2-1
D gene: TRBD2
V gene: TRBV27
clone size: NA
CDR3 protein: CASRAGGPYNEQFF
CDR3 DNA: TGTGCCAGCAGAGCGGGAGGGCCGTACAATGAGCAGTTCTTC

J gene: TRBJ2-3
D gene: NA
V gene: TRBV2
clone size: few
CDR3 protein: CASSEQGPDTQYF
CDR3 DNA: TGTGCCAGCAGTGAACAGGGGCCAGATACGCAGTATTTT

J gene: TRBJ2-1
D gene: NA
V gene: TRBV27
clone size: NA
CDR3 protein: CASSINSYNEQFF
CDR3 DNA: TGTGCCAGCAGTATCAATTCGTACAATGAGCAGTTCTTC

J gene: TRBJ1-4
D gene: TRBD1
V gene: TRBV7-9
clone size: NA
CDR3 protein: CASSRGDRAKTNEKLFF
CDR3 DNA: TGTGCCAGCAGCCGCGGGGACAGGGCTAAGACTAATGAAAAACTGTTTTTT

J gene: TRBJ2-1
D gene: NA
V gene: TRBV29-1
clone size: NA
CDR3 protein: CSVDPERGEQFF
CDR3 DNA: TGCAGCGTTGATCCCGAACGGGGTGAGCAGTTCTTC

J gene: TRBJ1-2
D gene: TRBD1
V gene: TRBV11-2
clone size: NA
CDR3 protein: CASSLLQGARDGYTF
CDR3 DNA: TGTGCCAGCAGCTTGTTACAGGGGGCCCGGGATGGCTACACCTTC

J gene: TRBJ2-7
D gene: NA
V gene: TRBV20-1
clone size: few
CDR3 protein: CSAREPGGEHEQYF
CDR3 DNA: TGCAGTGCTAGGGAGCCGGGTGGGGAGCACGAGCAGTACTTC

J gene: TRBJ2-7
D gene: NA
V gene: TRBV10-3
clone size: NA
CDR3 protein: CATHYSAAYERYF
CDR3 DNA: TGTGCCACGCACTACTCAGCAGCCTACGAGCGGTACTTC

J gene: TRBJ1-2
D gene: NA
V gene: TRBV19
clone size: NA
CDR3 protein: CASSKLGQGAYGYTF
CDR3 DNA: TGTGCCAGTAGTAAACTGGGTCAGGGAGCCTATGGCTACACCTTC

J gene: TRBJ2-7
D gene: NA
V gene: TRBV9
clone size: NA
CDR3 protein: CASSGGVTSAYEQYF
CDR3 DNA: TGTGCCAGCAGCGGTGGGGTGACCTCCGCCTACGAGCAGTACTTC

J gene: TRBJ1-5
D gene: NA
V gene: TRBV6-2/TRBV6-3
clone size: NA
CDR3 protein: CASSVQGGVSNQPQHF
CDR3 DNA: TGTGCCAGCAGTGTACAGGGTGGCGTTAGCAATCAGCCCCAGCATTTT

J gene: TRBJ2-1
D gene: TRBD1
V gene: TRBV29-1
clone size: few
CDR3 protein: CSVGTGVGNEQFF
CDR3 DNA: TGCAGCGTTGGGACAGGGGTAGGCAATGAGCAGTTCTTC

J gene: TRBJ2-7
D gene: TRBD2
V gene: TRBV5-1
clone size: NA
CDR3 protein: CASSSLGGSSYEQYF
CDR3 DNA: TGCGCCAGCAGCTCCCTCGGGGGGTCTTCCTACGAGCAGTACTTC

J gene: TRBJ2-1
D gene: TRBD2
V gene: TRBV11-2
clone size: NA
CDR3 protein: CASRKPASGRSEQFF
CDR3 DNA: TGTGCCAGCAGAAAACCGGCTAGCGGGAGATCTGAGCAGTTCTTC

J gene: TRBJ1-6
D gene: NA
V gene: TRBV3-1
clone size: NA
CDR3 protein: CASSQDLALRDSPLHF
CDR3 DNA: TGTGCCAGCAGCCAAGATCTGGCCCTGCGGGATTCACCCCTCCACTTT

J gene: TRBJ2-3
D gene: TRBD2
V gene: TRBV28
clone size: NA
CDR3 protein: CASSPSGRLLNTDTQYF
CDR3 DNA: TGTGCCAGCAGTCCTAGCGGGAGACTCCTTAACACAGATACGCAGTATTTT

J gene: TRBJ2-1
D gene: TRBD2
V gene: TRBV30
clone size: NA
CDR3 protein: CAWSGKEREPYNEQFF
CDR3 DNA: TGTGCCTGGAGTGGGAAGGAGCGGGAGCCCTACAATGAGCAGTTCTTC

J gene: TRBJ2-7
D gene: TRBD1
V gene: TRBV29-1
clone size: NA
CDR3 protein: CSAGTQGVEQYF
CDR3 DNA: TGCAGCGCAGGGACCCAGGGGGTCGAGCAGTACTTC

J gene: TRBJ2-3
D gene: NA
V gene: TRBV4-2
clone size: NA
CDR3 protein: CASSQGMATDTQYF
CDR3 DNA: TGTGCCAGCAGCCAAGGGATGGCTACAGATACGCAGTATTTT

J gene: TRBJ2-7
D gene: NA
V gene: TRBV4-2
clone size: NA
CDR3 protein: CASSREGVYEQYF
CDR3 DNA: TGTGCCAGCAGCCGGGAGGGGGTTTACGAGCAGTACTTC

J gene: TRBJ2-3
D gene: NA
V gene: TRBV7-9
clone size: NA
CDR3 protein: CASSGRLDTQYF
CDR3 DNA: TGTGCCAGCAGCGGGAGATTGGATACGCAGTATTTT

J gene: TRBJ2-3
D gene: NA
V gene: TRBV29-1
clone size: NA
CDR3 protein: CSVELRGGSTDTQYF
CDR3 DNA: TGCAGCGTTGAATTGCGGGGCGGGAGCACAGATACGCAGTATTTT

J gene: TRBJ2-1
D gene: TRBD2
V gene: TRBV2
clone size: NA
CDR3 protein: CASSPPAGAYNEQFF
CDR3 DNA: TGTGCCAGCAGTCCCCCCGCGGGAGCGTACAATGAGCAGTTCTTC

J gene: TRBJ2-5
D gene: TRBD2
V gene: TRBV7-9
clone size: few
CDR3 protein: CASSLPGGQETQYF
CDR3 DNA: TGTGCCAGCAGCTTGCCGGGAGGCCAAGAGACCCAGTACTTC

J gene: TRBJ1-2
D gene: NA
V gene: TRBV2
clone size: NA
CDR3 protein: CASSESGLGHTF
CDR3 DNA: TGTGCCAGCTCAGAGAGTGGACTTGGCCACACCTTC

J gene: TRBJ2-7
D gene: NA
V gene: TRBV25-1
clone size: NA
CDR3 protein: CASSEAAGFIYEQYF
CDR3 DNA: TGTGCCAGCAGTGAAGCGGCAGGGTTTATCTACGAGCAGTACTTC

J gene: TRBJ2-5
D gene: TRBD2
V gene: TRBV5-5
clone size: NA
CDR3 protein: CASSWAGGAQETQYF
CDR3 DNA: TGTGCCAGCAGCTGGGCCGGGGGGGCACAAGAGACCCAGTACTTC

J gene: TRBJ1-4
D gene: TRBD1
V gene: TRBV6-2/TRBV6-3
clone size: NA
CDR3 protein: CASSSPGQGHEKLFF
CDR3 DNA: TGTGCCAGCAGTTCGCCGGGACAGGGTCATGAAAAACTGTTTTTT

J gene: TRBJ2-3
D gene: NA
V gene: TRBV12-5
clone size: NA
CDR3 protein: CASGLGLATSTDTQYF
CDR3 DNA: TGTGCTAGTGGTTTGGGGCTAGCGACCAGCACAGATACGCAGTATTTT

J gene: TRBJ2-1
D gene: TRBD1
V gene: TRBV7-2
clone size: NA
CDR3 protein: CASSVKQQGVWFF
CDR3 DNA: TGTGCCAGCAGCGTAAAACAACAGGGGGTTTGGTTCTTC

J gene: TRBJ2-1
D gene: TRBD2
V gene: TRBV7-2
clone size: NA
CDR3 protein: CASSSSLAGAYNEQFF
CDR3 DNA: TGTGCCAGCAGCTCATCTCTAGCGGGAGCGTACAATGAGCAGTTCTTC

J gene: TRBJ2-7
D gene: NA
V gene: TRBV20-1
clone size: many
CDR3 protein: CSAVSIAYEQYF
CDR3 DNA: TGCAGTGCAGTTTCCATAGCGTACGAGCAGTACTTC

J gene: TRBJ1-5
D gene: NA
V gene: TRBV10-3
clone size: NA
CDR3 protein: CATKVSGGLSNQPQHF
CDR3 DNA: TGTGCCACCAAAGTGTCAGGAGGGTTGAGCAATCAGCCCCAGCATTTT

J gene: TRBJ2-6
D gene: NA
V gene: TRBV15
clone size: NA
CDR3 protein: CATSRDPRRHSGANVLTF
CDR3 DNA: TGTGCCACCAGCAGAGATCCGAGGCGACACTCTGGGGCCAACGTCCTGACTTTC

J gene: TRBJ2-7
D gene: NA
V gene: TRBV2
clone size: NA
CDR3 protein: CASSPSERSEQYF
CDR3 DNA: TGTGCCAGCAGCCCCAGCGAAAGGAGCGAGCAGTACTTC

J gene: TRBJ2-5
D gene: NA
V gene: TRBV6-5
clone size: NA
CDR3 protein: CASTQSGVSEQYF
CDR3 DNA: TGTGCCAGCACCCAGTCCGGGGTCAGTGAGCAGTACTTC